A single sample gave rise to the 26 T cell receptor beta chains below, sequenced in a study of CD8+CD57+ T cells in acquired aplastic anemia. Template material for TCR beta VDJ and CDR3 profiling consisted of genomic DNA. TCRdb ran MiXCR on the reads and lists one entry per CDR3 protein. In the table there are a few hundred thousand distinct CDR3 sequences, around 63% of which are singletons. Material for sequencing was sorted CD4+, CD8+, or CD8+CD57+ T cells (not recorded which) from PBMCs. Every receptor here comes from a human donor in good health.

The J gene is TRBJ2-7, the V gene TRBV7-3; D is tentatively TRBD1 or TRBD2 (5 bases each). V was shortened by 5 bases and J by 2 bases, with 13 bases between the two germline ends. The germline V gene encodes CDR1 SGHTA and CDR2 FQGTGA. CDR3 length: 14 amino acids. CDR3 sequence: CASSARDPAYEQYF. Here the CDR3 DNA reads TGTGCCAGCAGCGCCCGGGACCCTGCCTACGAGCAGTACTTC.

This clonotype was seen only a few times. The chain uses TRBV7-2 and TRBJ1-1, with D hard to call. V gave up 2 bases and J gave up 2 bases, with 12 bases separating them. The germline V gene encodes CDR1 SGHTA and CDR2 FQGNSA. The length of the CDR3 is 15 residues. DNA of the CDR3: TGTGCCAGCAGCTTACTCGGCGGTCTCAACACTGAAGCTTTCTTT. Translation: CASSLLGGLNTEAFF.

This clonotype occurred a few times. The rearrangement links TRBV10-3 to TRBJ2-7, with 8 nucleotides matching TRBD1. The junction had 7 bases not matched to a gene; V was cut back by 6 bases and J by 0 bases. Per the germline V gene, CDR1 is ENHRY and CDR2 is SYGVKD. The CDR3 loop spans 15 amino acids. The chain's CDR3 is CAIRSTGVSSYEQYF. CDR3 coding DNA: TGTGCCATCAGATCGACAGGGGTCTCCTCCTACGAGCAGTACTTC.

A few counts support this clonotype. The chain couples TRBV7-2 to TRBJ1-6; D call uncertain. Germline CDR1 SGHTA, CDR2 FQGNSA. The CDR3 runs 12 residues. Trimming removed 5 bases from V and 10 bases from J, with 9 bases in between. Written as DNA, the CDR3 is TGTGCCAGCAGCACTTCACGGTCACCCCTCCACTTT. Translated: CASSTSRSPLHF. The full variable domain, in which reference TRBV7-2 and TRBJ1-6 provide the parts outside the CDR3, is GAGVSQSPSNKVTEKGKDVELRCDPISGHTALYWYRQSLGQGLEFLIYFQGNSAPDKSGLPSDRFSAERTGGSVSTLTIQRTQQEDSAVYLCASSTSRSPLHFGNGTRLTVT.

This clonotype was detected once. J is TRBJ2-3 and V is TRBV15; TRBD2 matches at 10 bases. This CDR3 has 16 residues. The germline gives CDR1 LNHNV, CDR2 YYDKDF (reference sequence). With V trimmed by 5 bases and J by 2 bases, 7 bases remained unmatched. The CDR3 loop is CATSSYGTSDTDTQYF. DNA of the CDR3: TGTGCCACCAGCTCCTACGGGACTAGCGACACAGATACGCAGTATTTT.

The gene calls are TRBV20-1 and TRBJ2-7; 10 bases fit TRBD2. Germline V gives CDR1 DFQATT, CDR2 SNEGSKA (reference sequence). There are 13 residues in the CDR3. Trimming removed 6 bases from V and 2 bases from J; junction bases left unmatched: 4. The CDR3 sequence: CSAPGTSAYEQYF. CDR3 nucleotides: TGCAGTGCCCCCGGGACTAGCGCCTACGAGCAGTACTTC.

The chain combines TRBV6-4 with TRBJ2-3; D is perhaps TRBD1 or TRBD2 (5 bases each). This CDR3 has 15 residues. V was shortened by 4 bases and J by 4 bases, with 15 bases between the two germline ends. Looked up from germline, CDR1 is MRHNA and CDR2 is SNTAGT. The CDR3 region is CASSGRRGVADTQYF. The CDR3 coding sequence is TGTGCCAGCAGTGGGCGTCGAGGGGTAGCAGATACGCAGTATTTT.

Notes on this clonotype: Possible read error: a much larger clone is one base away. The chain is built from TRBV6-2 or TRBV6-3 and TRBJ1-3; D perhaps matches TRBD1 (5 bases). With 4 bases removed from V and 2 bases from J, the gap between germline ends came to 12 bases. Germline CDR1 reads MNHEY; CDR2 reads SVGEGT. This CDR3 spans 15 amino acids. CDR3 in amino acids: CASSLDGAAGNTIYF. The CDR3 DNA reads as TGTGCCAGCAGTTTGGACGGGGCGGCTGGAAACACCATATATTTT.

This clonotype was detected a few times. The CDR3 nucleotides read TGTGCCACCAGCAGAGATCAGGCGGGAAGCTACAATGAGCAGTTCTTC. Residues: CATSRDQAGSYNEQFF. V is TRBV15 and J is TRBJ2-1; weak D call: TRBD2 (6 bases). The V gene lost 0 bases and the J gene lost 3 bases, with 12 bases spanning the gap. CDR3 length: 16 amino acids. Germline values: CDR1 LNHNV, CDR2 YYDKDF (reference sequence).

This clonotype was counted at least ten times. The rearrangement joins TRBV11-2 to TRBJ2-5, with TRBD1 matching 9 bases. CDR1 is SGHAT and CDR2 is FQNNGV in the germline V gene. The V and J ends lost 1 base and 0 bases, in that order; junction bases with no gene match: 18. The CDR3 covers 21 residues. The CDR3 loop is CASSLVFSFATGTGYQETQYF. DNA for the CDR3: TGTGCCAGCAGCTTAGTCTTCTCGTTTGCGACCGGGACAGGGTACCAAGAGACCCAGTACTTC.

In this sample, this clonotype turned up many times. The chain is built from TRBV14 and TRBJ1-3; D uncertain. Per germline, CDR1 SGHDN and CDR2 FVKESK. V lost 4 bases and J lost 0, with 13 bases in between. This CDR3 region has 16 residues. CDR3 in DNA: TGTGCCAGCAGCCTTCTAGGACGGGCCTCTGGAAACACCATATATTTT. Translation gives CASSLLGRASGNTIYF.

V gene TRBV5-1 combines with J gene TRBJ2-3, with 11 nucleotides matching TRBD1. This CDR3 comprises 16 residues. V shed 4 bases and J 11 bases; nucleotides not matched to a gene: 15. CDR1 and CDR2 from the germline V gene are SGHRS and YFSETQ. The DNA for the CDR3 is TGCGCCAGCAGCCAAGAAGCTGGGGGACAGGGGGTAGGGCAGTATTTT. Translated, it gives CASSQEAGGQGVGQYF.

The chain has TRBV4-1 and TRBJ2-2, with 7 bases aligning to TRBD1. The CDR3 extends over 14 amino acids. The V segment lost 5 bases and the J segment 10 bases; nucleotides outside the gene matches: 10. Germline CDR1 is MGHRA and CDR2 is YSYEKL. In DNA form, the CDR3 reads TGCGCCAGCAGCGCAAGAGGGGGCTCCTCGGAGCTGTTTTTT. Its protein product is CASSARGGSSELFF.

The chain uses TRBV24-1 and TRBJ2-3; 8 nucleotides align to TRBD1. Trimming took 3 bases from V and 3 from J; bases not matched to a gene: 7. Germline CDR1 reads KGHDR; CDR2 reads SFDVKD. The CDR3 covers 16 residues. CDR3 DNA sequence: TGTGCCACCAGTGATACCGGGACAGGTAGAACAGATACGCAGTATTTT. Its translation: CATSDTGTGRTDTQYF.

CDR3: CASSFTSDYEQYF. The DNA of the CDR3 is TGTGCCAGCAGCTTTACTAGCGACTACGAGCAGTACTTC. The rearrangement links TRBV7-9 to TRBJ2-7; 7 nucleotides align to TRBD2. Germline V CDR1 and CDR2: SEHNR, FQNEAQ (reference sequence). The J segment lost 3 bases and the V segment lost 3 bases, leaving 2 bases of the junction unmatched. CDR3 size: 13 residues.

J is TRBJ1-5 and V is TRBV27; D remains unclear. Per the germline V gene, CDR1 is MNHEY and CDR2 is SMNVEV (reference sequence). The CDR3 contains 14 residues. V was cut by 0 bases and J by 5 bases, with 8 bases left in between. CDR3: CASSLSVNDQPQHF. Here the CDR3 DNA reads TGTGCCAGCAGTTTATCGGTGAATGATCAGCCCCAGCATTTT.

This clonotype was picked up a small number of times. The V and J genes are TRBV7-8 and TRBJ1-1; D is uncertain. This CDR3 region has 12 residues. The germline V gene encodes CDR1 SGHVS and CDR2 FQNEAQ. Trimming shortened V by 5 bases and J by 13 bases, and 17 bases separated the two germline ends. CDR3 DNA sequence: TGTGCCAGCAGCCTCCCCCCAGGAGACTATTTCTTT. Translated: CASSLPPGDYFF.

This sequence joins TRBV6-4 and TRBJ2-1; the D gene is possibly TRBD1 (5 bases). The germline V and J ends were trimmed by 4 bases and 2 bases, with 12 bases remaining between them. Germline CDR1 reads MRHNA; CDR2 reads SNTAGT. This CDR3 is built from 15 residues. CDR3 nucleotide sequence: TGTGCCAGCAGTGGGCAGGGCGATGCCTACAATGAGCAGTTCTTC. This encodes CASSGQGDAYNEQFF.

A single count supports this clonotype. The rearrangement links TRBV7-9 to TRBJ2-7, with D unclear. Germline V gene sequence: CDR1 SEHNR, CDR2 FQNEAQ (reference sequence). V lost 3 bases to trimming and J lost 4 bases, with 16 bases between them. The CDR3 length is 15 residues. The CDR3: CASSLGLLGPYEQYF. CDR3 coding DNA: TGTGCCAGCAGCTTGGGCCTTTTAGGGCCTTACGAGCAGTACTTC. Full variable domain (missing parts from reference TRBV7-9 and TRBJ2-7): DTGVSQNPRHKITKRGQNVTFRCDPISEHNRLYWYRQTLGQGPEFLTYFQNEAQLEKSRLLSDRFSAERPKGSFSTLEIQRTEQGDSAMYLCASSLGLLGPYEQYFGPGTRLTVT.

This chain links TRBV27 with TRBJ2-3; TRBD1 matches at 9 bases. Germline V gene lookup returns CDR1 MNHEY and CDR2 SMNVEV (reference sequence). The CDR3 has 15 residues. Trimming removed 6 bases from V and 0 bases from J; junction bases left unmatched: 4. The CDR3 spells CASSPGQGSTDTQYF. In nucleotides, the CDR3 is TGTGCCAGCAGCCCGGGACAGGGTAGCACAGATACGCAGTATTTT.

The rearrangement links TRBV2 to TRBJ1-5, with D perhaps matching TRBD1 (5 bases). Germline CDR1 reads SNHLY; CDR2 reads FYNNEI. The CDR3 has 14 residues. Trimming stripped 3 bases from V and 4 bases from J, with 10 bases between. CDR3 nucleotides: TGTGCCAGCAGTGACCAGGGAGAAAATCAGCCCCAGCATTTT. This codes for CASSDQGENQPQHF.

As regards this clonotype: Its ends do not fully match the called genes, so a read error is possible. The genes are TRBV15 and TRBJ2-1; D uncertain. Germline values: CDR1 LNHNV, CDR2 YYDKDF (reference sequence). The CDR3 is 14 amino acids. The CDR3, as DNA: TGTGCCGCCAGCAGCCCTCCCAGAAGCGATGAGCAGTTCTTC. It yields the protein CAASSPPRSDEQFF.

V and J are TRBV19 and TRBJ2-5; D unresolved. The CDR3 totals 14 residues. Germline CDR1 is LNHDA and CDR2 is SQIVND (reference sequence). The V and J ends lost 4 bases and 7 bases respectively, with 16 bases between them. CDR3 loop: CASSNRTLGGTQYF. CDR3 coding DNA: TGTGCCAGTAGTAACCGGACCTTAGGCGGGACCCAGTACTTC. Variable domain in full (rest from reference TRBV19 and TRBJ2-5): DGGITQSPKYLFRKEGQNVTLSCEQNLNHDAMYWYRQDPGQGLRLIYYSQIVNDFQKGDIAEGYSVSREKKESFPLTVTSAQKNPTAFYLCASSNRTLGGTQYFGPGTRLLVL.

The chain combines TRBV5-1 with TRBJ2-2, with 10 bases aligning to TRBD1. Germline V gene lookup returns CDR1 SGHRS and CDR2 YFSETQ. This CDR3 is 17 amino acids long. Trimming at V came to 0 bases and at J to 4 bases, leaving 6 bases not matched to a gene. In DNA form, the CDR3 reads TGCGCCAGCAGCTTGGAGGGGACAGGGGCAATCACCGGGGAGCTGTTTTTT. It encodes CASSLEGTGAITGELFF.

This clonotype appeared many times. The chain carries TRBV4-3 and TRBJ2-7; 10 bases fit TRBD1. V was clipped by 0 bases and J by 3 bases; unmatched bases: 8. The CDR3 extends over 17 amino acids. Germline lookup yields CDR1 LGHNA and CDR2 YSLEER. The CDR3 sequence is CASSQDLGQGGFYEQYF. CDR3 coding DNA: TGCGCCAGCAGCCAAGATCTAGGACAGGGGGGTTTCTACGAGCAGTACTTC.

At least ten counts were recorded for this clonotype. V and J are TRBV5-5 and TRBJ2-2; either TRBD1 or TRBD2 may fit D (5 bases each). The V gene's germline CDR1 is SGHKS and CDR2 YYEKEE (reference sequence). There are 11 residues in the CDR3. V lost 4 bases to trimming and J lost 7 bases, with 5 bases between them. The DNA of the CDR3 is TGTGCCAGCAGCGGGGGCGGGGAGCTGTTTTTT. Amino acids: CASSGGGELFF.